Below, one T cell receptor beta chain is given with its context. The antigen is undetermined. A library of TCRbeta sequences, prepared with unique molecular identifiers, was generated. Each CDR3 protein is one row after TCRdb ran MiXCR on the PCR reads. This table holds around 300,000 distinct CDR3 sequences, almost 8% found once. Germline CDR1 is LGHDT and CDR2 is YNNKEL (reference sequence). Trimming shortened V by 5 bases and J by 0 bases, and 12 bases separated the two germline ends. This CDR3 has 15 amino acids. These data come from a study of T-cell reconstitution after alpha-beta-depleted transplantation in children. Study findings and constraints: T-cell numbers and diversity one year post-transplant derived largely from freshly generated T cells. The high TCRbeta diversity at day 60 in some patients came from surviving recipient T cells and thymic progenitors. About two months after transplant, alpha-beta T cells reportedly came from several hundred expanded graft clones.

Sequences were derived from peripheral blood, sampled 360 days after TCRalphabeta/CD19-depleted stem cell transplant. This chain uses TRBV3-1 with TRBJ2-3; D call uncertain. This receptor was taken from a female patient between 2 and 10 years old who had a stem cell transplant for Fanconi anemia, so the T cells may come from the graft donor. CDR3 protein: CASSDPQWSTDTQYF. The CDR3 region has the DNA TGTGCCAGCAGCGACCCCCAGTGGAGCACAGATACGCAGTATTTT.